Only a few counts were recorded for the clone carrying this T cell receptor (beta chain). No antigen is known for it. The source of the sample is a study of response to subunit inactivated influenza vaccine. Study-level results: Seasonal influenza vaccination, on each occasion, was suggested by the authors to recruit few new T cells.

CDR1 is SEHNR and CDR2 is FQNEAQ in the germline V gene (reference sequence). V lost 1 base, J lost 4 bases, and 14 bases lay in between. The CDR3 covers 16 residues. Each CDR3 protein gets one entry after TCRdb re-called the RT-PCR reads with MiXCR. The table lists 650,000 to 800,000 distinct CDR3 sequences, 11% to 15% of them singletons. The clonotype was recovered from a man aged 45-60 years who received an inactivated influenza vaccine. This sequence joins TRBV7-9 and TRBJ2-4, with D perhaps assigned TRBD1 or TRBD2 (6 bases each). The sequenced sample was PBMCs from blood, obtained around two weeks before vaccination. CDR3 loop: CASSLGGATVKNIQYF. Here the CDR3 DNA reads TGTGCCAGCAGCTTAGGGGGGGCGACGGTGAAAAACATTCAGTACTTC.